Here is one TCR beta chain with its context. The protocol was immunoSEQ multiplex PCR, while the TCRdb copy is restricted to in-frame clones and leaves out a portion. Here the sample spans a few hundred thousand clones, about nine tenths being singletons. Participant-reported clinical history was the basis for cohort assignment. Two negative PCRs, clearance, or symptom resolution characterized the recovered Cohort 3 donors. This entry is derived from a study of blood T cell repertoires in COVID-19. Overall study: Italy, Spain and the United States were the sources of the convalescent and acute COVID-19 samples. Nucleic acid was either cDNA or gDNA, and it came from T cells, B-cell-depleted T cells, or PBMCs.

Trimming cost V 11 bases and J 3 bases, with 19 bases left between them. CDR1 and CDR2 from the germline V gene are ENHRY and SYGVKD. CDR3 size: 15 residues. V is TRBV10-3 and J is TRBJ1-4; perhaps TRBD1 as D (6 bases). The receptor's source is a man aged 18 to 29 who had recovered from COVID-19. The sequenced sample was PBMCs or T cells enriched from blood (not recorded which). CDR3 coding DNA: TGTGCCTCCCAAGACCACAGGGATCCTAATGAAAAACTGTTTTTT. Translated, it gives CASQDHRDPNEKLFF.